Detailed here is one TCR beta chain. This sample stems from a study of T cells expressing NK-cell markers. Germline CDR1 and CDR2: SQVTM and ANQGSEA. This CDR3 contains 14 residues. TCRdb derives one entry per CDR3 protein from the 5' RACE reads, leaving out DNA. The sample includes 150,000 to 160,000 distinct CDR3 sequences. Source material: blood T cells: a sorted CD56 or NKG2C T cell subset, CD4+ or CD8+ T cells, or bulk PBMC T cells (not recorded which). The V call is TRBV29-1, the J call TRBJ2-3; the TCRdb call, TRBD2, lacks DNA for checking. The clonotype originates from a woman between 45 and 60 years old in good health. CDR3: CSVDLGLSTDTQYF.